The subject of this entry is one T cell receptor (beta chain). Its target is unknown. The V and J ends lost 6 bases and 4 bases, in that order; junction bases with no gene match: 4. The CDR3 has 13 residues. Looked up from germline, CDR1 is MNHEY and CDR2 is SVGAGI. These data originate in a study of shared clonotypes between healthy human individuals. Background on the study: Aged 18 to 49, the donors were a couple of women and three men. Each donor's CD8 memory used one plate, CD8 naive two, each CD4 subset three. Regarding the study as a whole: Generation of non-shared clonotypes was less probable than generation of clonotypes shared by all four donors.

Original handling: Junction-only sequences produced by ImmunoSEQ had no quality scores, so filtering differed. Repertoires were generated with immunoSEQ multiplex PCR, while TCRdb's copy carries only in-frame clones and drops some. V, J and clone size were drawn from that table, and D and trimming were deduced from the DNA. The sample contains just over 2,000,000 clones, 85% to 95% of which appear only once. Sequences were obtained from naive CD4+ T cells sorted from blood. Subset denoted: CD45RA+ positively selected. The chain joins TRBV6-5 to TRBJ1-1; TRBD1 agrees at 8 bases. The origin of this receptor is a man aged 18 to 29 in good health. CDR3 sequence (DNA): TGTGCCAGCAGCCCCGGACAGGGCACTGAAGCTTTCTTT. It yields the protein CASSPGQGTEAFF.